A selection of T cell receptor beta chains follows, all from one sample in a study of blood T cell repertoires in COVID-19. TCRdb keeps only in-frame clones here, not all; method: immunoSEQ multiplex PCR. Of more than 200,000 clones listed, around 86% are singletons. Source material: PBMCs or T cells enriched from blood (not recorded which). All receptors come from a woman between 45 and 60 years old who had recovered from COVID-19. Both conserved end residues are part of each CDR3. D genes are given only for firm matches. Not all rows give a size; the values are once, few, many and, for expanded clones, a class.

>TRBV7-6|TRBJ2-7|.|.
TGTGCCAGCAGTCCCGAAGGGGCGACGCAGTACTTC
CASSPEGATQYF
>TRBV6-2/TRBV6-3|TRBJ2-7|once|TRBD2
TGTGCCAGCAGTTACTCGTTCCGAACCGGGGGGATATCCTACGAGCAGTACTTC
CASSYSFRTGGISYEQYF
>TRBV11-2|TRBJ2-5|.|TRBD1
TGTGCCAGCAGCTTAGAAGGGGACAGGGGAGAGACCCAGTACTTC
CASSLEGDRGETQYF
>TRBV6-5|TRBJ2-7|.|TRBD2
TGTGCCAGCAAAACTAGCGGCACCTACGAGCAGTACTTC
CASKTSGTYEQYF
>TRBV11-2|TRBJ2-3|.|TRBD2
TGTGCCAGCAGCCTGGGGACTAGCGCAGATACGCAGTATTTT
CASSLGTSADTQYF
>TRBV7-9|TRBJ1-3|.|.
TGTGCCAGCAGCTTGGGGGCCTCTGGAAACACCATATATTTT
CASSLGASGNTIYF
>TRBV7-2|TRBJ1-4|.|TRBD1
TGTGCCAGCAGCCCACGACAGGGGGTAAAACTGTTTTTT
CASSPRQGVKLFF
>TRBV7-9|TRBJ2-1|.|.
TGTGCCAGCAGCCCTACAGGGTATGGGGAGCAGTTCTTC
CASSPTGYGEQFF
>TRBV28|TRBJ1-1|.|.
TGTGCCAGCAACCAGTACACTGAAGCTTTCTTT
CASNQYTEAFF
>TRBV18|TRBJ1-1|few|.
TGTGCCAGCTCACCCCAGGGGAACACTGAAGCTTTCTTT
CASSPQGNTEAFF
>TRBV28|TRBJ2-7|.|TRBD1
TGTGCCAGCAGACCGGGACAGGGGTACTACGAGCAGTACTTC
CASRPGQGYYEQYF
>TRBV7-6|TRBJ2-2|.|.
TGTGCCAGCAGCTTGTCTCGAGGCCCGAACACCGGGGAGCTGTTTTTT
CASSLSRGPNTGELFF
>TRBV7-9|TRBJ2-3|.|TRBD1
TGTGCCAGCAGCCTCCCGGGACAGGGGACAGATACGCAGTATTTT
CASSLPGQGTDTQYF
>TRBV12-3/TRBV12-4|TRBJ1-1|.|.
TGTGCCAGCAGTATCCCGGGACATGAAGCTTTCTTT
CASSIPGHEAFF
>TRBV5-5|TRBJ2-7|.|TRBD1
TGTGCCAGCAGCGAGAGGACAGGGATGGTCTCCGAGCAGTACTTC
CASSERTGMVSEQYF
>TRBV18|TRBJ2-1|.|TRBD2
TGTGCCAGCTCACCTGGCCGGGAGGGGAATGAGCAGTTCTTC
CASSPGREGNEQFF